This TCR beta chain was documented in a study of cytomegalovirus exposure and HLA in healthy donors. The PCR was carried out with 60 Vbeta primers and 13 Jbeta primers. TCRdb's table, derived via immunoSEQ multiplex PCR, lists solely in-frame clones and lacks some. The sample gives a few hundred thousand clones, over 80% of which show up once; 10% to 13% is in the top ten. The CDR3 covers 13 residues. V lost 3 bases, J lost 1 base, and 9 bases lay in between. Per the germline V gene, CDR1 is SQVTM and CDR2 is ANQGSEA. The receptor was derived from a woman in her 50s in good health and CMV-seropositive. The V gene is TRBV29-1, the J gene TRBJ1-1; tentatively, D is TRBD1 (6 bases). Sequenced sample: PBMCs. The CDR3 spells CSVEQGRNTEAFF. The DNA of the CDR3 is TGCAGCGTTGAGCAGGGGCGGAACACTGAAGCTTTCTTT.